The next 7 T cell receptor beta chains were all read from a single sample in a study. TCRdb called the RT-PCR reads again in MiXCR, with one record for every CDR3 protein. The table has almost 700,000 distinct CDR3 sequences, over 12% seen once. The specimen was memory CD4+ T cells from blood. The receptor set was obtained from a female donor in good health, serving as a healthy control.

V is TRBV29-1 and J is TRBJ1-1; the D is unclear. In germline, CDR1 is SQVTM, CDR2 ANQGSEA. The V end was cut by 2 bases, the J end by 6 bases, with 16 bases between. This CDR3 is 14 amino acids long. The CDR3 DNA reads as TGCAGCGTTGAAAGTGATTGGGTGATGCCTGAAGCTTTCTTT. Protein sequence: CSVESDWVMPEAFF.

The table lists this clonotype with a few counts. The DNA for the CDR3 is TGCGCCAGCAGTTTTCGAGTCCCAAACAGCCAAGAGACCCAGTACTTC. Encoded protein: CASSFRVPNSQETQYF. The chain employs TRBV5-1 and TRBJ2-5, with D unclear. The CDR3 covers 16 residues. Trimming took 5 bases from V and 1 from J, leaving 18 bases between them. Germline CDR1 SGHRS, CDR2 YFSETQ.

This chain joins TRBV27 and TRBJ2-1, with 8 bases aligning to TRBD1. The germline V gene encodes CDR1 MNHEY and CDR2 SMNVEV (reference sequence). The CDR3 has 16 residues. V lost 2 bases and J lost 6; bases outside the gene matches: 9. This chain's CDR3 is CASSLVRQGRVNEQFF. The CDR3 bases are TGTGCCAGCAGTTTAGTACGACAGGGGCGGGTCAATGAGCAGTTCTTC.

The chain is built from TRBV19 and TRBJ1-4; no definite D call. The ends were cut back, 10 bases at V and 3 bases at J, with 3 bases in the middle. This CDR3 spans 10 amino acids. Looked up from germline, CDR1 is LNHDA and CDR2 is SQIVND (reference sequence). The CDR3: CATSNEKLFF. The CDR3 DNA is TGTGCCACCTCTAATGAAAAACTGTTTTTT.

This clonotype has more than one count but fewer than ten. The chain is built from TRBV7-2 and TRBJ1-6, with TRBD1 matching over 7 bases. The CDR3 consists of 15 residues. Per the germline V gene, CDR1 is SGHTA and CDR2 is FQGNSA. Losses at the gene ends were 0 bases for V and 9 bases for J; bases not matched to a gene: 5. The CDR3 DNA reads as TGTGCCAGCAGCTTAGCTGGGGACAGACGTTCACCCCTCCACTTT. Encoded protein: CASSLAGDRRSPLHF.

This clonotype has just one count. The chain carries TRBV6-5 and TRBJ1-2; tentatively, D is TRBD1 (5 bases). Germline V gene data show CDR1 as MNHEY and CDR2 as SVGAGI. V shed 5 bases and J shed 4 bases, with 11 bases lying between them. The CDR3 has 13 residues. The CDR3 sequence: CASSGGRIYGYTF. The CDR3 nucleotides are TGTGCCAGCAGTGGGGGACGGATCTATGGCTACACCTTC.

This clonotype showed up many times. The chain is built from TRBV7-2 and TRBJ2-1; 10 positions agree with TRBD2. The V segment lost 5 bases and the J segment 14 bases; nucleotides outside the gene matches: 15. Looked up from germline, CDR1 is SGHTA and CDR2 is FQGNSA. The CDR3 loop spans 15 amino acids. The CDR3 sequence is CASSRGASGRNDEFF. CDR3 DNA: TGTGCCAGCAGCCGGGGGGCTAGCGGGAGAAATGACGAGTTCTTC. Filled out from reference TRBV7-2 and TRBJ2-1, the complete variable domain reads GAGVSQSPSNKVTEKGKDVELRCDPISGHTALYWYRQSLGQGLEFLIYFQGNSAPDKSGLPSDRFSAERTGGSVSTLTIQRTQQEDSAVYLCASSRGASGRNDEFFGPGTRLTVL.